This TCR beta chain was sequenced for a study of graft-versus-host responses after intestinal transplantation (dated by TCRdb to the early 2020s). Notes on the research overall: Recipients received multivisceral, liver-intestinal, or isolated intestinal transplants. Donor T cell macrochimerism was defined as a peak of at least 4% donor T cells among recipient peripheral blood mononuclear cells. All recipients received anti-thymocyte globulin induction followed by maintenance tacrolimus and steroids for approximately 3 years. After intestinal transplantation, graft-versus-host and host-versus-graft alloreactive T cell clones were followed in the graft, circulation and bone marrow using bulk TCR-beta CDR3 sequencing. Rather than going through the commercial service, samples from a few later patients were sequenced in-house on an Illumina MiSeq and processed with MiXCR. The cohort enrolled under 25 intestinal transplant recipients including one retransplant, and a few patients lacking pretransplant specimens were excluded. Alloreactive clones were identified by sequencing pre-transplant mixed lymphocyte reaction products and comparing these products with unstimulated pre-transplant donor and recipient T cells. Broader findings and caveats from the paper: GvH clones were found in recipient bone marrow, and some of the GvH clones appeared earlier in ileal mucosa or blood, which is consistent with an intestinal mucosal origin. Peak levels of circulating GvH clones were associated with declines in HvG clones early after transplant. Conclusions were limited by the relatively low number and heterogeneity of intestinal transplant patients. In the allografts of patients with donor T cell macrochimerism, GvH to HvG T cell clonal ratios were high.

What this sample's time point label stands for: cells obtained before transplantation from donor or recipient. CD3+CD4+ and CD3+CD8+ populations were FACS-sorted from unstimulated pre-transplant donor and recipient cells taken from spleen or lymph nodes. Spanning cysteine to phenylalanine, the CDR3 consists of 13 amino acids. The only DNA kept is the CDR3, 39 bases in frame from the first base. CDR1 and CDR2 were assigned from the germline V gene as MNHNS and SASEGT. Trimming takes 6 bases from V and 5 bases from J, and the germline ends sit 13 bases apart. With regard to this clone: It lacks a known antigen. No much larger clone is present one base from it, and per-base qualities are unavailable.

The method was the immunoSEQ multiplex PCR assay. In most patients, genomic DNA was isolated using the Qiagen DNeasy Blood and Tissue Kit and sent frozen to Adaptive Biotechnologies for TCR sequencing. For most patients, high-throughput TCR-beta CDR3 sequencing of genomic DNA was performed by Adaptive Biotechnologies. Regarding the original processing steps: Adaptive's ImmunoSEQ software supplied the TCR sequencing data for 18 patients, while MiXCR and VDJtools were used to process a few other patients. CD4 versus CD8 sorting errors were corrected by removing sequences found in both subsets at a frequency ratio below 5:1. CDR3 nucleotide sequences shared between donor and recipient were removed because the origin of such sequences could not be assigned. To be classed as alloreactive, a clone needed at least 2-fold expansion over unstimulated cells and a minimum CFSE-low frequency of 0.002% (template counts) or 0.001% (read counts). Clones were considered mappable if detected in sequenced pre-transplant spleen, lymph node, or MLR CFSE-low populations of the donor or recipient. Cumulative frequency of alloreactive clones was calculated as a percentage of all sequences weighted by copy number. As stored in TCRdb, this immuneACCESS dataset retains in-frame rearrangements with V and J assigned. A fraction of the clones does not appear; measured against another copy, unresolved V genes explain less than half of the discrepancy, and the remainder lacks a known reason. The V and J calls and clone size are taken from that table; D and trimming were inferred from the DNA. The sample profile shows 90,000 to 130,000 clones; about 94% of them were found once. The ten largest clones capture roughly 0.5% of the sample.

The chain employs TRBV6-1 and TRBJ1-2, and perhaps TRBD1 as D gene, on 5 matching bases. The sample in question was unstimulated CD8+ T cells sorted from spleen or lymph node cells, obtained before intestinal transplant. This sequence originates from a human donor who received an intestinal transplant. The DNA is as follows: TGTGCCAGCAGCCCCGGGGCCCTATATGGCTACACCTTC. This gives the protein CASSPGALYGYTF.